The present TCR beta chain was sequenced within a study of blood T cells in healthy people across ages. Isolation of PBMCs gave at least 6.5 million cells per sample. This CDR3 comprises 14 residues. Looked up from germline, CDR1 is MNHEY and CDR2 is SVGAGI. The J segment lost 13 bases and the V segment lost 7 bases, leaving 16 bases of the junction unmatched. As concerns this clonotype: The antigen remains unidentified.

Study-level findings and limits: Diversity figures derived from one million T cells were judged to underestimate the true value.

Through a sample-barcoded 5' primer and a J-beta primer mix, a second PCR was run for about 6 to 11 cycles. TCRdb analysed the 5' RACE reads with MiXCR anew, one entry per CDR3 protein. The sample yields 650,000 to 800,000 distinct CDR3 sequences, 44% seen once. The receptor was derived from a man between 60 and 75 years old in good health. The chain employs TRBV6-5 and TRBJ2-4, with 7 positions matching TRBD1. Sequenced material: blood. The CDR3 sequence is CASKKDRRFGEQYF. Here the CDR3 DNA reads TGTGCCAGCAAAAAGGACAGGAGGTTCGGAGAGCAGTACTTC.